The clone carrying this T cell receptor (beta chain) showed up just a few times. The sample belongs to a study of identical twins. TCRdb ran MiXCR on the 5' RACE reads and lists one entry per CDR3 protein. The data contain fewer than 650,000 distinct CDR3 sequences, just over 7% of them singletons. V gave up 10 bases and J gave up 6 bases, with 14 bases separating them. The germline CDR1 and CDR2 sequences are ENHRY and SYGVKD. This CDR3 contains 12 residues. This sample was shared with a second study, whose subject was yellow fever vaccine responses in identical twins.

The chain joins TRBV10-3 to TRBJ2-3; tentative D call: TRBD2 (5 bases). This TCR was sampled from a woman between 18 and 29 years old in good health. The sequencing sample was made of PBMCs. In DNA, the CDR3 is TGTGCCAGCCGCTACGGGGAGGATACGCAGTATTTT. Translation gives CASRYGEDTQYF.